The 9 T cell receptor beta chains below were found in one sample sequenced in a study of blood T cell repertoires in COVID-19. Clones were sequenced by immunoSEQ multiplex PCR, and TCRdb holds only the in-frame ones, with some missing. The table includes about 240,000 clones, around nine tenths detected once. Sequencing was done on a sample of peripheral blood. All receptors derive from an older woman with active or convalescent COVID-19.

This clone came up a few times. The CDR3 sequence: CASSLTNGQEQPQHF. The CDR3 DNA reads as TGTGCCAGCAGCTTAACAAACGGACAAGAACAGCCCCAGCATTTT. This rearrangement joins TRBV7-9 to TRBJ1-5; D might be TRBD1 (5 bases). This CDR3 comprises 15 residues. Trimming stripped 2 bases from V and 7 bases from J, with 15 bases between. Germline V gene lookup returns CDR1 SEHNR and CDR2 FQNEAQ (reference sequence).

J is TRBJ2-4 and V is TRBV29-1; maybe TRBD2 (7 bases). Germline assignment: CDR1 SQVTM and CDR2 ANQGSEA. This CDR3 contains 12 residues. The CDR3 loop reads CSGGAASFIQYF. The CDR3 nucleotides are TGCAGTGGGGGGGCGGCTAGCTTCATTCAGTACTTC.

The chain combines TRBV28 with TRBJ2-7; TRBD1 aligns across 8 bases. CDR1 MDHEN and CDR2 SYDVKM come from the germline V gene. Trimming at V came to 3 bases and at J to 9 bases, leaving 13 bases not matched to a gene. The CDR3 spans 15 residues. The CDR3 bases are TGTGCCAGCAGTTTTTCGGGCGGGACAGGATACCCGCAGTACTTC. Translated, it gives CASSFSGGTGYPQYF.

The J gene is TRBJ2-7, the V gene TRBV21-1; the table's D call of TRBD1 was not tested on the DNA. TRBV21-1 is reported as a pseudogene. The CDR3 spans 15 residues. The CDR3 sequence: CASSKYAGFAYEQYF. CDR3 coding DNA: TGTGCCAGCAGCAAATACGCAGGGTTTGCCTACGAGCAGTACTTC.

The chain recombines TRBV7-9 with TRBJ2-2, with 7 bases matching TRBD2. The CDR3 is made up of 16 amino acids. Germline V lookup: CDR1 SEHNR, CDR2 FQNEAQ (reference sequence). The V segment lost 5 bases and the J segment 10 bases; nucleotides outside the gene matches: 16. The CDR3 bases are TGTGCCAGCAGCCCGGTGGTGGGGACTACCCCGACGGAGCTGTTTTTT. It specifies CASSPVVGTTPTELFF.

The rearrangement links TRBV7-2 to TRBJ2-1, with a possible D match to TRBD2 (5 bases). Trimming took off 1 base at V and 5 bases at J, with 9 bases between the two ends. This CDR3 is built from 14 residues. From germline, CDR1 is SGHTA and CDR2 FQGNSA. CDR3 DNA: TGTGCCAGCAGCTTAGGAGGGTTTGACAATGAGCAGTTCTTC. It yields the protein CASSLGGFDNEQFF.

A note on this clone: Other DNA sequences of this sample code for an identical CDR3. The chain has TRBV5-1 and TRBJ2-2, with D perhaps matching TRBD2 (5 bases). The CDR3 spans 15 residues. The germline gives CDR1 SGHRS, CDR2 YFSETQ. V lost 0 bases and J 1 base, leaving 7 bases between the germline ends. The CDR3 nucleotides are TGCGCCAGCAGCTTGGCCGGAGGGAACACCGGGGAGCTGTTTTTT. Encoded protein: CASSLAGGNTGELFF. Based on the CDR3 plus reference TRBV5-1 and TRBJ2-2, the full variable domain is KAGVTQTPRYLIKTRGQQVTLSCSPISGHRSVSWYQQTPGQGLQFLFEYFSETQRNKGNFPGRFSGRQFSNSRSEMNVSTLELGDSALYLCASSLAGGNTGELFFGEGSRLTVL.

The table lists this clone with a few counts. The CDR3 spells CAISAQLFTEAFF. As DNA, the CDR3 is TGTGCCATCAGTGCCCAGTTATTCACTGAAGCTTTCTTT. This chain joins TRBV10-3 and TRBJ1-1; no reliable D call. V lost 4 bases to trimming and J lost 4 bases, with 10 bases between them. Germline lookup yields CDR1 ENHRY and CDR2 SYGVKD. This CDR3 is built from 13 residues.

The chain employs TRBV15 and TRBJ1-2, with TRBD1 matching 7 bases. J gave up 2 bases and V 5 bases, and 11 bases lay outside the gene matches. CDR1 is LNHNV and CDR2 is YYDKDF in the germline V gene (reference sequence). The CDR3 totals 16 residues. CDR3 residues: CATSVGTALRNYGYTF. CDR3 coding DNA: TGTGCCACCAGCGTCGGGACAGCACTACGGAACTATGGCTACACCTTC.